One sample yielded the 24 T cell receptor beta chains listed below, sequenced in a study of shared clonotypes between healthy human individuals. Clones were sequenced by immunoSEQ multiplex PCR, and TCRdb holds only the in-frame ones, with some missing. Found here are roughly 1,000,000 clones, 78% of them singletons; the top ten hold 0.55% to 0.7%. Sequenced sample: memory CD4+ T cells from PBMCs. Subset noted: CD45RA-negative fraction. These receptors all come from a man between 18 and 35 years old in good health. Some clones in this sample may be carry-over from other donors' samples.

This clone was recorded a few times. The gene calls are TRBV6-6 and TRBJ2-5; TRBD2 might be the D (5 bases). CDR1 and CDR2 from the germline V gene are MNHNY and SVGAGI (reference sequence). There are 16 residues in the CDR3. V gave up 2 bases and J gave up 4 bases, with 17 bases separating them. The CDR3 DNA follows: TGTGCCAGCAGTTACGACTACTCACTCCCAGGAGAGACCCAGTACTTC. Its translation: CASSYDYSLPGETQYF.

The chain combines TRBV5-1 with TRBJ2-3; 8 nucleotides line up with TRBD2. V was pared by 1 base and J by 0 bases, with 7 bases of the junction left unmatched. CDR3 length: 17 amino acids. Per germline, CDR1 SGHRS and CDR2 YFSETQ. The CDR3 DNA reads as TGCGCCAGCAGCTTGTATGCCATAGCGGGGAGCACAGATACGCAGTATTTT. It is translated as CASSLYAIAGSTDTQYF.

This chain links TRBV7-9 with TRBJ1-2; no firm D call. With 9 bases removed from V and 8 bases from J, the gap between germline ends came to 19 bases. The germline V gene encodes CDR1 SEHNR and CDR2 FQNEAQ (reference sequence). CDR3 size: 13 residues. The CDR3 sequence: CASSTLPQRGYTF. The CDR3, as DNA: TGTGCCAGTAGCACTCTCCCACAGAGGGGCTACACCTTC. Filled out from reference TRBV7-9 and TRBJ1-2, the complete variable domain reads DTGVSQNPRHKITKRGQNVTFRCDPISEHNRLYWYRQTLGQGPEFLTYFQNEAQLEKSRLLSDRFSAERPKGSFSTLEIQRTEQGDSAMYLCASSTLPQRGYTFGSGTRLTVV.

Only a few counts were recorded for this clone. This CDR3 is also generated by other DNA sequences in the sample. CDR3: CASSEDRQSTDTQYF. DNA of the CDR3: TGTGCCAGCAGTGAGGACAGACAAAGCACAGATACGCAGTATTTT. The chain joins TRBV2 to TRBJ2-3; tentatively, D is TRBD1 (6 bases). CDR1 SNHLY and CDR2 FYNNEI come from the germline V gene. V lost 3 bases and J 0 bases, leaving 10 bases between the germline ends. The CDR3 covers 15 residues.

The chain uses TRBV9 and TRBJ2-1; TRBD1 is a possible D gene (5 bases). Deletions cut 3 bases from V and 7 bases from J, with 11 bases between. This CDR3 is 13 amino acids long. Germline CDR1 SGDLS, CDR2 YYNGEE. The CDR3 nucleotides are TGTGCCAGCAGCGACCGTCCAGGGAATGAGCAGTTCTTC. Its translation: CASSDRPGNEQFF.

A few counts support this clone. The CDR3 DNA reads TGCGCCAGCAGCTTGGATGGGGGCACCGGGGAGCTGTTTTTT. Translated: CASSLDGGTGELFF. The chain joins TRBV5-1 to TRBJ2-2; tentatively, D is TRBD1 or TRBD2 (5 bases each). Trimming stripped 0 bases from V and 4 bases from J, with 7 bases between. The CDR3 has 14 residues. Germline V gene lookup returns CDR1 SGHRS and CDR2 YFSETQ. The variable domain in full, completed from reference TRBV5-1 and TRBJ2-2, reads KAGVTQTPRYLIKTRGQQVTLSCSPISGHRSVSWYQQTPGQGLQFLFEYFSETQRNKGNFPGRFSGRQFSNSRSEMNVSTLELGDSALYLCASSLDGGTGELFFGEGSRLTVL.

J is TRBJ2-2 and V is TRBV28; TRBD1 aligns across 7 bases. The germline CDR1 and CDR2 sequences are MDHEN and SYDVKM. The CDR3 totals 15 residues. V lost 5 bases, J lost 3 bases, and 6 bases stayed unmatched. CDR3 nucleotides: TGTGCCAGCAGTGCCGCCGGGACAGACACCGGGGAGCTGTTTTTT. Amino acid sequence: CASSAAGTDTGELFF.

This clone was seen just once. The rearrangement links TRBV28 to TRBJ2-5; D gene unclear. V gave up 10 bases and J gave up 3 bases, with 12 bases separating them. Germline V gives CDR1 MDHEN, CDR2 SYDVKM. The CDR3 is made up of 12 amino acids. CDR3 region: CATGYREETQYF. The CDR3 DNA reads TGTGCCACCGGGTACCGAGAAGAGACCCAGTACTTC. The full variable domain, in which reference TRBV28 and TRBJ2-5 provide the parts outside the CDR3, is DVKVTQSSRYLVKRTGEKVFLECVQDMDHENMFWYRQDPGLGLRLIYFSYDVKMKEKGDIPEGYSVSREKKERFSLILESASTNQTSMYLCATGYREETQYFGPGTRLLVL.

This clone was seen repeatedly, ten times or more. The chain combines TRBV2 with TRBJ2-7, with a possible D match to TRBD2 (6 bases). Germline assignment: CDR1 SNHLY and CDR2 FYNNEI. This CDR3 has 13 residues. Trimming took 8 bases from V and 7 from J, leaving 18 bases between them. The DNA for the CDR3 is TGTGCCAGCCAACTCGGGGGATTGGGGGAGCAGTACTTC. This translates into CASQLGGLGEQYF.

The V gene is TRBV15, the J gene TRBJ2-5; TRBD2 matches 8 bases. Trimming took 1 base from V and 4 from J; bases not matched to a gene: 2. This CDR3 is 14 amino acids long. Per germline, CDR1 LNHNV and CDR2 YYDKDF (reference sequence). The CDR3 protein is CATSRVSGRETQYF. CDR3 bases: TGTGCCACCAGCAGAGTAAGCGGGAGAGAGACCCAGTACTTC. Full variable domain (outside the CDR3, taken from reference TRBV15 and TRBJ2-5): DAMVIQNPRYQVTQFGKPVTLSCSQTLNHNVMYWYQQKSSQAPKLLFHYYDKDFNNEADTPDNFQSRRPNTSFCFLDIRSPGLGDTAMYLCATSRVSGRETQYFGPGTRLLVL.

The chain has TRBV28 and TRBJ2-7; 11 nucleotides match TRBD1. The CDR3 totals 13 residues. V shed 8 bases and J 5 bases; nucleotides not matched to a gene: 5. The germline CDR1 and CDR2 sequences are MDHEN and SYDVKM. Here the CDR3 DNA reads TGTGCCAGCTTGGGACAGGGGGTTCACGAGCAGTACTTC. As protein: CASLGQGVHEQYF.

Note on this clone: Since a much larger clone is just one base distant, this may be a read error. The V gene is TRBV30, the J gene TRBJ2-5, with TRBD2 matching 7 bases. This CDR3 comprises 14 residues. The germline gives CDR1 GTSNPN, CDR2 SVGIG (reference sequence). This chain's CDR3 is CAFQRGRYQEAQYF. CDR3 coding DNA: TGTGCCTTTCAGCGGGGAAGGTACCAAGAGGCCCAGTACTTC. Supplemented by reference TRBV30 and TRBJ2-5, the full variable domain reads SQTIHQWPATLVQPVGSPLSLECTVEGTSNPNLYWYRQAAGRGLQLLFYSVGIGQISSEVPQNLSASRPQDRQFILSSKKLLLSDSGFYLCAFQRGRYQEAQYFGPGTRLLVL.

The chain uses TRBV7-2 and TRBJ2-1, with 10 bases lining up with TRBD2. CDR1 and CDR2 (germline): SGHTA, FQGNSA. After removal of 3 bases from V and 4 bases from J, the junction contained 3 bases not matched to a gene. The CDR3 has 15 amino acids. CDR3 sequence reads: CASSLGLAQYNEQFF. The CDR3 DNA follows: TGTGCCAGCAGCTTGGGACTAGCGCAGTACAATGAGCAGTTCTTC.

The V and J genes are TRBV27 and TRBJ2-7, with 10 bases aligning to TRBD1. Germline trimming cut 8 bases from V and 4 bases from J; bases unmatched to any gene: 8. CDR1 and CDR2 from the germline V gene are MNHEY and SMNVEV (reference sequence). The CDR3 has 14 residues. CDR3 residues: CASGRQGAYYEQYF. The CDR3 nucleotides read TGTGCCAGCGGCCGACAGGGGGCCTATTACGAGCAGTACTTC.

As to this clone: This specimen includes other DNA sequences encoding the same CDR3. The V gene is TRBV5-1, the J gene TRBJ2-7, with D perhaps matching TRBD1 (5 bases). Trimming left V 4 bases short and J 4 bases short, with 6 bases between. In germline, CDR1 is SGHRS, CDR2 YFSETQ. This CDR3 is built from 11 residues. The CDR3 sequence: CASSRGYEQYF. DNA of the CDR3: TGCGCCAGCAGCAGGGGTTACGAGCAGTACTTC. Filled out from reference TRBV5-1 and TRBJ2-7, the complete variable domain reads KAGVTQTPRYLIKTRGQQVTLSCSPISGHRSVSWYQQTPGQGLQFLFEYFSETQRNKGNFPGRFSGRQFSNSRSEMNVSTLELGDSALYLCASSRGYEQYFGPGTRLTVT.

On this clone: A read error may explain this, as a much larger clone is one base away. The rearrangement uses TRBV4-3 and TRBJ2-7; D is undetermined. Germline V gives CDR1 LGHNA, CDR2 YSLEER. Trimming removed 3 bases at V and 5 bases at J, with 11 bases between. There are 13 residues in the CDR3. This chain's CDR3 is CASSHELTHEQYF. CDR3 nucleotide sequence: TGCGCCAGCAGCCACGAGTTAACCCACGAGCAGTACTTC.

This clone was observed a single time. One junction end disagrees with the germline gene, perhaps due to a read error. The V gene is TRBV29-1, the J gene TRBJ1-1; D is undetermined. The CDR3 is made up of 8 amino acids. Germline loops: CDR1 SQVTM, CDR2 ANQGSEA. The CDR3 here is CSVDQEHF. In nucleotides, the CDR3 is TGCAGCGTTGATCAGGAACACTTT. The full variable domain, rest sourced from reference TRBV29-1 and TRBJ1-1, is SAVISQKPSRDICQRGTSLTIQCQVDSQVTMMFWYRQQPGQSLTLIATANQGSEATYESGFVIDKFPISRPNLTFSTLTVSNMSPEDSSIYLCSVDQEHFGQGTRLTVV.

This sequence joins TRBV14 and TRBJ2-7; 8 bases match TRBD2. In germline, CDR1 is SGHDN, CDR2 FVKESK. After removal of 4 bases from V and 6 bases from J, the junction contained 14 bases not matched to a gene. The CDR3 totals 16 residues. The CDR3 spells CASSPLGASGSREQYF. DNA of the CDR3: TGTGCCAGCAGCCCCCTCGGGGCGAGCGGGAGTCGCGAGCAGTACTTC.

A few counts support this clone. Given a much more abundant clone one base away, this may be a read error. V and J are TRBV11-1 and TRBJ2-3, with TRBD2 matching 15 bases. The CDR3 has 16 residues. Looked up from germline, CDR1 is SGHAT and CDR2 is FQDESV (reference sequence). The J segment lost 5 bases and the V segment lost 4 bases, leaving 4 bases of the junction unmatched. Here the CDR3 reads CASSSGTSGRIDTQYF. CDR3 nucleotide sequence: TGTGCCAGCAGCTCCGGGACTAGCGGGAGGATAGATACGCAGTATTTT.

The chain's CDR3 is CATSGGTNYGYTF. CDR3 bases: TGTGCCACCAGCGGGGGCACCAACTATGGCTACACCTTC. The chain combines TRBV15 with TRBJ1-2, with D possibly matching TRBD1 (6 bases). This CDR3 contains 13 residues. V was trimmed by 5 bases and J by 2 bases, leaving 9 bases between them. The germline V gene encodes CDR1 LNHNV and CDR2 YYDKDF (reference sequence).

CDR3 amino acids: CASSYGRAGTDTQYF. The CDR3 nucleotides are TGTGCCAGCAGTTACGGGAGGGCCGGCACAGATACGCAGTATTTT. The J gene is TRBJ2-3, the V gene TRBV2, with 8 nucleotides matching TRBD2. The V gene's germline CDR1 is SNHLY and CDR2 FYNNEI. The CDR3 totals 15 residues. The ends lost 5 bases at V and 1 base at J; junction bases unmatched: 5. Based on the CDR3 plus reference TRBV2 and TRBJ2-3, the full variable domain is EPEVTQTPSHQVTQMGQEVILRCVPISNHLYFYWYRQILGQKVEFLVSFYNNEISEKSEIFDDQFSVERPDGSNFTLKIRSTKLEDSAMYFCASSYGRAGTDTQYFGPGTRLTVL.

This clone showed up just a few times. The chain uses TRBV6-6 and TRBJ1-1; D gene unclear. The CDR3 extends over 13 amino acids. V lost 5 bases, J lost 6 bases, and 13 bases lay in between. Germline V gene data show CDR1 as MNHNY and CDR2 as SVGAGI (reference sequence). The DNA of the CDR3 is TGTGCCAGCAGTCTTCTAGGGCAAGCTGAAGCTTTCTTT. It is translated as CASSLLGQAEAFF.

The chain has TRBV7-8 and TRBJ2-2; 8 bases map to TRBD1. CDR3 length equals 15 residues. Germline CDR1 and CDR2: SGHVS and FQNEAQ. V lost 4 bases to trimming and J lost 3 bases; unmatched junction nucleotides: 4. In DNA form, the CDR3 reads TGTGCCAGCAGCTCCCTGGACAGGGACACCGGGGAGCTGTTTTTT. Its protein is CASSSLDRDTGELFF.

This clone was seen ten or more times. The rearrangement links TRBV7-9 to TRBJ2-3, with a weak D call TRBD1 (6 bases). Germline loops: CDR1 SEHNR, CDR2 FQNEAQ (reference sequence). Trimming left V 5 bases short and J 2 bases short, with 14 bases between. CDR3 length: 15 residues. The DNA for the CDR3 is TGTGCCAGCAGCCCCGGGGCAGGGGACACAGATACGCAGTATTTT. The encoded protein is CASSPGAGDTDTQYF. Complete variable domain (other parts from reference TRBV7-9 and TRBJ2-3): DTGVSQNPRHKITKRGQNVTFRCDPISEHNRLYWYRQTLGQGPEFLTYFQNEAQLEKSRLLSDRFSAERPKGSFSTLEIQRTEQGDSAMYLCASSPGAGDTDTQYFGPGTRLTVL.